This T cell receptor beta chain originates from a study of beta chain features in type 1 diabetes. In this sample, this clone turned up a few times. Its antigen is unknown. The V end was cut by 5 bases, the J end by 3 bases, with 19 bases between. The CDR3 spans 16 residues. CDR1 is LNHDA and CDR2 is SQIVND in the germline V gene (reference sequence). Study-wide points: Shorter TCRB CDR3s, moderately but significantly so, marked every one of the four CD4+ subsets in Type 1 diabetes patients. Compared to healthy donors, patients appeared to have naive, central memory and Treg TCRB repertoires that were more alike.

Every participating donor gave one draw, a heparinised blood sample averaging about 120 mL. Markers CD45RO/CCR7/CD25/CD127/CD95/CD27 served to sort CD4+ naive, central memory, regulatory and stem cell-like memory cells. The entirety of the isolated RNA underwent reverse transcription, so expressed TCRB transcripts were sequenced. The table came from immunoSEQ multiplex PCR; TCRdb's copy has only in-frame clones and leaves some out. Altogether 600,000 to 700,000 clones are present, roughly 12% being singletons, with the ten largest covering approximately 0.02%. The sequenced sample consisted of naive CD4+ T cells from blood. This rearrangement joins TRBV19 to TRBJ1-2; D perhaps matches TRBD1 (5 bases). The TCR sequence derives from a man aged 18 to 35 with type 1 diabetes. For the CDR3, the DNA is TGTGCCAGTAGTCGTGGGGACCTTGGGGACTACTATGGCTACACCTTC. Protein product: CASSRGDLGDYYGYTF.